This T cell receptor (beta chain) is drawn from a study of T-cell memory formation after mild COVID-19. Findings and limits, study-wide: There were some responding clones in pre-infection memory, which suggested that cross-reactive memory had joined. CD4+ contracting clones lay mainly in CM and EM, CD8+ ones in EMRA.

This clonotype was seen more than once but under ten times. Its antigen remains unknown. The germline CDR1 and CDR2 sequences are DFQATT and SNEGSKA (reference sequence). CDR3 size: 14 residues. Losses at the gene ends were 3 bases for V and 5 bases for J; bases not matched to a gene: 7. MiXCR was run by TCRdb on the 5' RACE reads, yielding one entry per CDR3 protein. The sample lists approximately 210,000 distinct CDR3 sequences, under 12% occurring once. The sequence derives from a man younger than 30 who had mild COVID-19 (a few samples of this study predate the infection). Cell type and time point are not known. This chain uses TRBV20-1 with TRBJ2-5, with 9 bases lining up with TRBD1. Material: PBMCs or a T cell subset sorted from them (not recorded which). This CDR3 is CSASPDRGLETQYF. CDR3 in DNA: TGCAGTGCTAGCCCAGACAGGGGGTTGGAGACCCAGTACTTC.